The sequence of this TCR beta chain was determined in a study of early T cells in non-severe SARS-CoV-2 infection. Overall study context: Chains were unpaired, as sequencing was done on bulk RNA from unsorted whole blood. Study-level results: VDJdb matches were skewed toward anti-spike CD8 T cell responses.

Attachment of unique molecular identifiers to individual cDNA molecules was performed. TCRdb itself ran the 5' RACE reads through MiXCR, one entry per CDR3 protein. The top ten hold roughly 16% of the sample, which has 70,000 to 85,000 distinct CDR3 sequences, less than 15% seen once. This clonotype was picked up a small number of times. Antigen unknown. The CDR3 extends over 15 amino acids. Per germline, CDR1 SGHVS and CDR2 FQNEAQ. V shed 8 bases and J shed 8 bases, with 19 bases lying between them. Sequences were derived from whole blood, sampled at baseline. The chain links TRBV7-8 to TRBJ1-6, with TRBD1 as a possible D gene (5 bases). This TCR was sampled from an adult who was a healthcare worker with PCR-confirmed SARS-CoV-2 infection or an uninfected control (not recorded which). The donor label of this sample is uncertain. The CDR3 sequence: CASHRQPDRHSPLHF. CDR3 nucleotides: TGTGCCAGCCACCGACAGCCCGACCGACATTCACCCCTCCACTTT.